The sequence of this TCR beta chain was determined in a study of post-analysis software for immune sequencing data. Across the study: Clinical courses comprised relapsing-remitting, secondary progressive and progressive-relapsing multiple sclerosis. Whole-study results and caveats: Under F measure analysis, samples from one preparation batch co-clustered strongly. Compared with controls, patients had more of about five TRBV segments, including TRBV5-6, TRBV5-1 and TRBV20-1. In multiple sclerosis, normalized Chao1 diversity was significantly below that of controls.

The length of the CDR3 is 15 residues. The V and J ends lost 5 bases and 3 bases, in that order; junction bases with no gene match: 6. Germline CDR1 MNHEY, CDR2 SMNVEV (reference sequence). Unique molecular identifiers were present in the TCR beta cDNA libraries. The yield from roughly 1 to 10 million T cells was 500,000 or so cDNA molecules in total. TCRdb fed the PCR reads into MiXCR, producing one record per CDR3 protein. Of some 800,000 distinct CDR3 sequences listed, about 43% are singletons. In regard to this clonotype: Its antigen is not known.

The receptor was derived from a girl between 10 and 17 years old with multiple sclerosis. The sequencing input was blood. The V call is TRBV27, the J call TRBJ1-1; 10 bases map to TRBD1. The CDR3 DNA follows: TGTGCCAGCAGTCCCGGGACAGGGGCATACACTGAAGCTTTCTTT. Translated, it gives CASSPGTGAYTEAFF.